A single sample gave rise to the 29 T cell receptor beta chains below, sequenced in a study of T cell repertoires in cytomegalovirus infection. TCRdb used MiXCR to reprocess the reads, holding one entry per CDR3 protein. The data hold 740,000 or so distinct CDR3 sequences, with approximately 40% observed a single time. The specimen was PBMCs. These receptor sequences come from a human donor in good health (CMV status not recorded). Some clones in this sample may be carry-over from other donors' samples.

As for this clonotype: Mismatch with germline at one junction end may stem from a read error. V is TRBV2 and J is TRBJ2-5; TRBD1 matches 11 bases. From germline, CDR1 is SNHLY and CDR2 FYNNEI. The CDR3 totals 15 residues. CDR3 sequence (DNA): TGTGCCAGCAGTGGGCCGGGACAGGGGGAAGAGACCCAGGACTTC. The encoded protein is CASSGPGQGEETQDF.

This clonotype was seen only a few times. The chain employs TRBV7-2 and TRBJ2-1; possible D gene TRBD2, 5 bases. Deletions cut 1 base from V and 4 bases from J, with 17 bases between. The length of the CDR3 is 17 residues. The germline gives CDR1 SGHTA, CDR2 FQGNSA. The CDR3 bases are TGTGCCAGCAGCTTAGTGGGAGAGGGCCACCCATACAATGAGCAGTTCTTC. It encodes CASSLVGEGHPYNEQFF.

This chain connects TRBV6-6 to TRBJ1-1; D might be TRBD1 (5 bases). The CDR3 contains 14 residues. With 8 bases removed from V and 0 bases from J, the gap between germline ends came to 13 bases. From germline, CDR1 is MNHNY and CDR2 SVGAGI (reference sequence). The CDR3 region has the DNA TGTGCCAGCGTGGGACCGACGATGAACACTGAAGCTTTCTTT. It specifies CASVGPTMNTEAFF.

This clonotype was seen a handful of times. V gene TRBV19 combines with J gene TRBJ1-2; maybe TRBD1 (6 bases). Germline assignment: CDR1 LNHDA and CDR2 SQIVND (reference sequence). V was cut by 3 bases and J by 6 bases, with 17 bases left in between. The CDR3 sequence is 15 residues long. The CDR3 DNA reads TGTGCCAGTAGTATGAAAGGGTCGGGGGCAGATGGCTACACCTTC. Translated, it gives CASSMKGSGADGYTF.

The chain employs TRBV6-6 and TRBJ2-2, with 12 bases fitting TRBD1. CDR3 length equals 15 residues. From germline, CDR1 is MNHNY and CDR2 SVGAGI (reference sequence). The trim removed 6 bases at V and 5 bases at J, leaving 4 bases unmatched. CDR3 DNA: TGTGCCAGCAGGCGGGACAGGGGGCGGACCGGGGAGCTGTTTTTT. Protein product: CASRRDRGRTGELFF.

This clonotype was seen only a few times. The CDR3 coding sequence is TGTGCCAGCAGTGAACCCGTGGACAGGGAAGGCACTGAAGCTTTCTTT. Its translation: CASSEPVDREGTEAFF. The V gene is TRBV2, the J gene TRBJ1-1, with 8 nucleotides matching TRBD1. CDR1 and CDR2 (germline): SNHLY, FYNNEI. The J segment lost 4 bases and the V segment lost 2 bases, leaving 9 bases of the junction unmatched. The CDR3 spans 16 residues.

The rearrangement uses TRBV7-2 and TRBJ2-2; 7 bases are a match to TRBD2. Per the germline V gene, CDR1 is SGHTA and CDR2 is FQGNSA. V lost 5 bases to trimming and J lost 8 bases; unmatched junction nucleotides: 8. The CDR3 is 14 amino acids. CDR3 bases: TGTGCCAGCAGCCAGGACGGGAGGACGGGGGAGCTGTTTTTT. Protein: CASSQDGRTGELFF. Full variable domain (remainder filled in from reference TRBV7-2 and TRBJ2-2): GAGVSQSPSNKVTEKGKDVELRCDPISGHTALYWYRQSLGQGLEFLIYFQGNSAPDKSGLPSDRFSAERTGGSVSTLTIQRTQQEDSAVYLCASSQDGRTGELFFGEGSRLTVL.

This chain connects TRBV20-1 to TRBJ2-4; either TRBD1 or TRBD2 may supply D (7 bases each). V was clipped by 5 bases and J by 9 bases, with 23 bases between them. This CDR3 region has 15 residues. From germline, CDR1 is DFQATT and CDR2 SNEGSKA (reference sequence). CDR3 sequence: CSAQLGGGPGSIQYF. Written as DNA, the CDR3 is TGCAGTGCTCAGTTGGGAGGGGGCCCGGGAAGCATTCAGTACTTC.

The V call is TRBV28, the J call TRBJ2-5, with 7 bases lining up with TRBD2. CDR3 length: 16 amino acids. CDR1 is MDHEN and CDR2 is SYDVKM in the germline V gene. Trimming at V came to 3 bases and at J to 2 bases, leaving 9 bases not matched to a gene. CDR3 amino acids: CASSFVRGGRQETQYF. In nucleotides, the CDR3 is TGTGCCAGCAGTTTCGTTCGCGGGGGACGACAAGAGACCCAGTACTTC. The full variable domain, in which reference TRBV28 and TRBJ2-5 provide the parts outside the CDR3, is DVKVTQSSRYLVKRTGEKVFLECVQDMDHENMFWYRQDPGLGLRLIYFSYDVKMKEKGDIPEGYSVSREKKERFSLILESASTNQTSMYLCASSFVRGGRQETQYFGPGTRLLVL.

The chain links TRBV27 to TRBJ1-1; no reliable D call. Trimming pared 3 bases from V and 1 base from J, leaving 9 bases between. Germline V gene data show CDR1 as MNHEY and CDR2 as SMNVEV (reference sequence). The CDR3 totals 14 residues. In DNA, the CDR3 is TGTGCCAGCAGTTTTGGCGTCAGGAACACTGAAGCTTTCTTT. Amino acids: CASSFGVRNTEAFF.

This clonotype was recorded a few times. This rearrangement joins TRBV11-2 to TRBJ2-1, with 7 bases aligning to TRBD2. Germline assignment: CDR1 SGHAT and CDR2 FQNNGV. Trimming cost V 6 bases and J 1 base; bases outside gene matches: 6. This CDR3 is 15 amino acids long. The CDR3 protein is CASRNPGGSYNEQFF. The CDR3 nucleotides read TGTGCCAGCAGGAACCCGGGGGGTTCCTACAATGAGCAGTTCTTC.

About this clonotype itself: The CDR3 ends on some other residue instead of the conserved phenylalanine or tryptophan, so this is likely a read error. Because the CDR3's place on the DNA is in doubt, the DNA is left out and the CDR3 is given as listed by TCRdb. The chain combines TRBV7-2 with TRBJ2-5; the table names TRBD2, a call not compared with the DNA. The CDR3 length equals 14 residues, ends included. Germline CDR1 is SGHTA and CDR2 is FQGNSA. CDR3 amino acids: CASSYSLLAGTQGL.

This chain uses TRBV5-1 with TRBJ2-7; D is unclear. Germline V gene sequence: CDR1 SGHRS, CDR2 YFSETQ. V shed 4 bases and J shed 7 bases, with 9 bases lying between them. The CDR3 is made up of 11 amino acids. CDR3 coding DNA: TGCGCCAGCAGCGATTTGGGGGAGCAGTACTTC. It specifies CASSDLGEQYF.

This rearrangement joins TRBV7-9 to TRBJ1-3; D perhaps matches TRBD1 (5 bases). The CDR3 length is 13 residues. Germline V gene sequence: CDR1 SEHNR, CDR2 FQNEAQ (reference sequence). V dropped 7 bases and J dropped 5 bases, with 12 bases sitting between them. DNA of the CDR3: TGTGCCAGCACGGGGCAATCAAGAAACACCATATATTTT. It is translated as CASTGQSRNTIYF.

This clonotype was seen a few times. The J gene is TRBJ2-3, the V gene TRBV12-3 or TRBV12-4; TRBD1 aligns across 8 bases. With 0 bases clipped from V and 5 bases from J, the junction kept 4 bases outside the gene matches. CDR3 length: 15 amino acids. CDR3 residues: CASSLADRVIDTQYF. As DNA, the CDR3 is TGTGCCAGCAGTTTAGCGGACAGGGTTATAGATACGCAGTATTTT.

This clonotype was counted many times. V usage is TRBV7-6 and J usage is TRBJ1-5, with D perhaps TRBD1 (5 bases). CDR1 SGHVS and CDR2 FNYEAQ come from the germline V gene. The CDR3 extends over 14 amino acids. Trimming left V 1 base short and J 4 bases short, with 8 bases between. This CDR3 is CASSLGAGNQPQHF. The CDR3 DNA is TGTGCCAGCAGCTTAGGGGCAGGGAATCAGCCCCAGCATTTT.

V usage is TRBV2 and J usage is TRBJ2-1; no clear D. CDR3 length equals 11 residues. Between the trimmed V and J ends, which lost 4 bases and 10 bases, there was a span of 8 bases. Germline values: CDR1 SNHLY, CDR2 FYNNEI. The CDR3 coding sequence is TGTGCCAGCAGTGCCCTTGGAGAGCAGTTCTTC. It is translated as CASSALGEQFF.

Concerning this clonotype: One end of the junction fails to match germline, which may point to a read error. This chain connects TRBV11-2 to TRBJ1-1; D ambiguous. CDR3 length: 12 residues. Germline-derived CDR1 and CDR2 are SGHAT and FQNNGV. In DNA form, the CDR3 reads TGTGCCAGCCAAAAATACGCCGACGAAGCTTTATTT. Its translation: CASQKYADEALF. Filled out from reference TRBV11-2 and TRBJ1-1, the complete variable domain reads EAGVAQSPRYKIIEKRQSVAFWCNPISGHATLYWYQQILGQGPKLLIQFQNNGVVDDSQLPKDRFSAERLKGVDSTLKIQPAKLEDSAVYLCASQKYADEALFGQGTRLTVV.

This chain uses TRBV4-1 with TRBJ1-2, with D maybe TRBD1 (6 bases). With 6 bases removed from V and 8 bases from J, the gap between germline ends came to 19 bases. Germline V CDR1 and CDR2: MGHRA, YSYEKL. The CDR3 is made up of 14 amino acids. CDR3 sequence reads: CASRDPGQLKGYTF. The CDR3 DNA follows: TGCGCCAGCAGGGACCCCGGACAGTTGAAGGGCTACACCTTC.

This clonotype was counted only a few times. The J gene is TRBJ1-1, the V gene TRBV6-4, with D unclear. Trimming took 2 bases from V and 1 from J, leaving 8 bases between them. Germline CDR1 is MRHNA and CDR2 is SNTAGT. The CDR3 extends over 14 amino acids. This chain's CDR3 is CASSDGMPNTEAFF. CDR3 DNA: TGTGCCAGCAGTGACGGGATGCCGAACACTGAAGCTTTCTTT.

This clonotype was recorded a few times. The chain is built from TRBV29-1 and TRBJ2-7, with 11 bases matching TRBD2. From germline, CDR1 is SQVTM and CDR2 ANQGSEA. V was clipped by 6 bases and J by 5 bases; unmatched bases: 6. There are 13 residues in the CDR3. The chain's CDR3 is CSVPGLAGHEQYF. The CDR3, as DNA: TGCAGCGTCCCCGGACTAGCGGGCCACGAGCAGTACTTC.

This clonotype was seen only once. With a far larger clone one base away, a read error is the likely cause. V and J are TRBV7-4 and TRBJ1-5; the D is unclear. The CDR3 loop spans 13 amino acids. The germline V gene encodes CDR1 SGHVT and CDR2 SQSDAQ. The CDR3 loop is CSSSLGTNQPQHF. The CDR3 bases are TGTTCCAGCAGCTTAGGTACAAATCAGCCCCAGCATTTT.

Only a few counts were recorded for this clonotype. This chain connects TRBV13 to TRBJ2-7; D ambiguous. Trimming cost V 5 bases and J 0 bases, with 11 bases left between them. This CDR3 has 14 residues. From germline, CDR1 is PRHDT and CDR2 FYEKMQ (reference sequence). CDR3 region: CASSPSPNSYEQYF. DNA for the CDR3: TGTGCCAGCAGCCCGTCGCCGAACTCCTACGAGCAGTACTTC. The full variable domain, rest sourced from reference TRBV13 and TRBJ2-7, is AAGVIQSPRHLIKEKRETATLKCYPIPRHDTVYWYQQGPGQDPQFLISFYEKMQSDKGSIPDRFSAQQFSDYHSELNMSSLELGDSALYFCASSPSPNSYEQYFGPGTRLTVT.

Written as DNA, the CDR3 is TGCGCCAGCAGCCAAGAGGGATACAATGAGCAGTTCTTC. Translated: CASSQEGYNEQFF. This rearrangement joins TRBV4-1 to TRBJ2-1; unclear D gene. The CDR3 runs 13 residues. CDR1 MGHRA and CDR2 YSYEKL come from the germline V gene. The ends were cut back, 0 bases at V and 4 bases at J, with 4 bases in the middle.

The V and J genes are TRBV18 and TRBJ1-5; no clear D. V was pared by 2 bases and J by 6 bases, with 11 bases between. Germline loops: CDR1 KGHSH, CDR2 LQKENI. The CDR3 extends over 14 amino acids. CDR3 region: CASSPTREGQPQHF. CDR3 bases: TGTGCCAGCTCACCAACTCGTGAGGGTCAGCCCCAGCATTTT.

The chain carries TRBV28 and TRBJ1-2; tentative D call: TRBD1 (5 bases). V lost 9 bases and J 4 bases, leaving 21 bases between the germline ends. From germline, CDR1 is MDHEN and CDR2 SYDVKM. This CDR3 has 15 residues. This CDR3 reads CASSIPLGGIYGYTF. The CDR3 bases are TGTGCCAGTAGTATCCCCCTGGGGGGGATCTATGGCTACACCTTC.

The chain links TRBV11-2 to TRBJ2-6; D gene uncertain. The CDR3 totals 17 residues. V was pared by 1 base and J by 0 bases, with 10 bases between. Germline CDR1 and CDR2: SGHAT and FQNNGV. CDR3: CASSLVATLSGANVLTF. Written as DNA, the CDR3 is TGTGCCAGCAGCTTAGTAGCTACCCTCTCTGGGGCCAACGTCCTGACTTTC.

This chain uses TRBV28 with TRBJ2-5; no clear D gene. This CDR3 spans 15 amino acids. In germline, CDR1 is MDHEN, CDR2 SYDVKM. V was shortened by 4 bases and J by 5 bases, with 17 bases between the two germline ends. CDR3 protein: CASSSPLKVVETQYF. The CDR3 bases are TGTGCCAGCAGTTCCCCCTTGAAGGTCGTGGAGACCCAGTACTTC.

In this sample, this clonotype turned up many times. This rearrangement joins TRBV7-8 to TRBJ1-1; D is unresolved. This CDR3 has 11 amino acids. Looked up from germline, CDR1 is SGHVS and CDR2 is FQNEAQ. V was cut by 3 bases and J by 5 bases, with 4 bases left in between. The DNA of the CDR3 is TGTGCCAGCAGCTTCCAAACTGAAGCTTTCTTT. It codes for CASSFQTEAFF.